The rows below give T cell receptor beta chains drawn from one sample of a study of blood T cell repertoires in COVID-19. Repertoires were generated with immunoSEQ multiplex PCR, while TCRdb's copy carries only in-frame clones and drops some. This table has 150,000 or so clones, roughly four fifths appearing once. Sequencing was carried out using peripheral blood. These receptors were taken from a human donor with acute or convalescent COVID-19. The donor label of this sample is uncertain. The CDR3 runs from the conserved cysteine through the conserved F or W. A D gene is named only where the DNA matches it firmly. Expanded clones are given a class, and other clones once, few, many or no size at all.

J gene: TRBJ2-2
V gene: TRBV20-1
D gene: .
clone size: .
CDR3 DNA: TGCAGTGCTAGTTGGGGCGGGAACACCGGGGAGCTGTTTTTT
CDR3 protein: CSASWGGNTGELFF

J gene: TRBJ1-1
V gene: TRBV18
D gene: TRBD1
clone size: .
CDR3 DNA: TGTGCCAGCTCCCGTGACAGGGAAACTGAAGCTTTCTTT
CDR3 protein: CASSRDRETEAFF

J gene: TRBJ1-1
V gene: TRBV5-6
D gene: .
clone size: .
CDR3 DNA: TGTGCCAGCAGCTCCGGGAACACTGAAGCTTTCTTT
CDR3 protein: CASSSGNTEAFF

J gene: TRBJ1-5
V gene: TRBV7-6
D gene: .
clone size: .
CDR3 DNA: TGTGCCAGCAGCTGGGGGGAAAGCAATCAGCCCCAGCATTTT
CDR3 protein: CASSWGESNQPQHF

J gene: TRBJ2-7
V gene: TRBV7-9
D gene: TRBD1
clone size: once
CDR3 DNA: TGTGCCAGCAGCCCTCGACCGGGACAGGGACGGTTCGACGAGCAGTACTTC
CDR3 protein: CASSPRPGQGRFDEQYF

J gene: TRBJ1-2
V gene: TRBV3-1/TRBV3-2
D gene: .
clone size: .
CDR3 DNA: TGTGCCAGCACCACAGGTGGAAGCTCCTATGGCTACACCTTC
CDR3 protein: CASTTGGSSYGYTF

J gene: TRBJ2-7
V gene: TRBV6-5
D gene: .
clone size: .
CDR3 DNA: TGTGCCAGCAGTTACGGGCATCCCTACGAGCAGTACTTC
CDR3 protein: CASSYGHPYEQYF

J gene: TRBJ1-2
V gene: TRBV2
D gene: .
clone size: once
CDR3 DNA: TGTGCCAGCAGTGAAGAACAGCCCCCTGGCTACACCTTC
CDR3 protein: CASSEEQPPGYTF

J gene: TRBJ1-5
V gene: TRBV5-6
D gene: .
clone size: .
CDR3 DNA: TGTGCCAGCAGCTTGGGGCGTCAGGGGTATGCGAAGGGCAATCAGCCCCAGCATTTT
CDR3 protein: CASSLGRQGYAKGNQPQHF

J gene: TRBJ1-6
V gene: TRBV11-2
D gene: .
clone size: .
CDR3 DNA: TGTGCCAGCAGCCAAGGGACACCTAAATATAATTCACCCCTCCACTTT
CDR3 protein: CASSQGTPKYNSPLHF

J gene: TRBJ1-2
V gene: TRBV10-3
D gene: .
clone size: .
CDR3 DNA: TGTGCCATCACCGGGGAAGGGCGGTATGGCTACACCTTC
CDR3 protein: CAITGEGRYGYTF

J gene: TRBJ1-2
V gene: TRBV3-1/TRBV3-2
D gene: TRBD1
clone size: .
CDR3 DNA: TGTGCCAGCAGTCGCCTGGGACAGGGAACTCGCTTCACCTTC
CDR3 protein: CASSRLGQGTRFTF

J gene: TRBJ1-2
V gene: TRBV10-3
D gene: TRBD1
clone size: .
CDR3 DNA: TGTGCCATCAGTGGTGGAGGGGCAGGGGGCGGCTATGGCTACACCTTC
CDR3 protein: CAISGGGAGGGYGYTF

J gene: TRBJ1-3
V gene: TRBV6-5
D gene: .
clone size: .
CDR3 DNA: TGTGCCAGCAGTTTAGACGCAGGTCCGGGAAACACCATATATTTT
CDR3 protein: CASSLDAGPGNTIYF

J gene: TRBJ2-7
V gene: TRBV20-1
D gene: .
clone size: once
CDR3 DNA: TGCAGTGCTGGCCTCTCCTACGAGCAGTACTTC
CDR3 protein: CSAGLSYEQYF

J gene: TRBJ2-3
V gene: TRBV3-1/TRBV3-2
D gene: .
clone size: .
CDR3 DNA: TGTGCCAGCAGTCAGCGCAGCACAGATACGCAGTATTTT
CDR3 protein: CASSQRSTDTQYF

J gene: TRBJ1-2
V gene: TRBV24-1
D gene: .
clone size: .
CDR3 DNA: TGTGCCACCAGTGATGACCCAGGGGTCGACGGCTATGGCTACACCTTC
CDR3 protein: CATSDDPGVDGYGYTF

J gene: TRBJ2-1
V gene: TRBV18
D gene: .
clone size: .
CDR3 DNA: TGTGCCAGCCAGGTGACCGGTAGCTCCTACAATGAGCAGTTCTTC
CDR3 protein: CASQVTGSSYNEQFF

J gene: TRBJ2-3
V gene: TRBV19
D gene: TRBD2
clone size: once
CDR3 DNA: TGTGCCAGTAGTACTCCAGGACTAGCGGGGAAGTTTGTAGATACGCAGTATTTT
CDR3 protein: CASSTPGLAGKFVDTQYF

J gene: TRBJ1-5
V gene: TRBV4-1
D gene: .
clone size: .
CDR3 DNA: TGCGCCAGCAGTCAGGGGATTAATCAGCCCCAGCATTTT
CDR3 protein: CASSQGINQPQHF

J gene: TRBJ2-3
V gene: TRBV5-1
D gene: TRBD1
clone size: .
CDR3 DNA: TGCGCCAGCAGCGAGGGACAGGGGGGAGGAGATACGCAGTATTTT
CDR3 protein: CASSEGQGGGDTQYF

J gene: TRBJ1-1
V gene: TRBV3-1/TRBV3-2
D gene: .
clone size: once
CDR3 DNA: TGTGCCAGCAGCCCTAATGTGGGGGAGGGGATGACTGAAGCTTTCTTT
CDR3 protein: CASSPNVGEGMTEAFF

J gene: TRBJ1-1
V gene: TRBV29-1
D gene: .
clone size: .
CDR3 DNA: TGCAGCGTCTCCCAGTGGAACACTGAAGCTTTCTTT
CDR3 protein: CSVSQWNTEAFF

J gene: TRBJ1-1
V gene: TRBV7-3
D gene: TRBD1
clone size: .
CDR3 DNA: TGTGCCAGCAGCCCGGGGACAGGGGGTGAAGCTTTCTTT
CDR3 protein: CASSPGTGGEAFF

J gene: TRBJ1-5
V gene: TRBV2
D gene: TRBD1
clone size: .
CDR3 DNA: TGTGCCAGCAAGGGGGGACAGGGCGGCAATCAGCCCCAGCATTTT
CDR3 protein: CASKGGQGGNQPQHF

J gene: TRBJ1-5
V gene: TRBV5-1
D gene: .
clone size: once
CDR3 DNA: TGCGCCAGCAGCTTGGGGGCCGTGGGGAGGTTTGATCAGCCCCAGCATTTT
CDR3 protein: CASSLGAVGRFDQPQHF

J gene: TRBJ2-5
V gene: TRBV5-4
D gene: .
clone size: .
CDR3 DNA: TGTGCCAGCAGCTTGGAGGGAGGGGGGACCCAGTACTTC
CDR3 protein: CASSLEGGGTQYF

J gene: TRBJ2-5
V gene: TRBV5-4
D gene: TRBD2
clone size: .
CDR3 DNA: TGTGCCAGCAGCTTAGCGGGGGGCCTGATAAGTCAAGAGACCCAGTACTTC
CDR3 protein: CASSLAGGLISQETQYF